Each of the 3 T cell receptor beta chains below was sequenced from the same sample in a study of T cell clonotyping in hematopoietic cell transplantation. The data were produced by immunoSEQ multiplex PCR, yet TCRdb's version contains in-frame clones alone and is incomplete. The sample has 2,500 to 3,500 clones; approximately 95% are singletons. Time point denoted: recipient sample about 28 days before transplant, after cytoreduction. Sequences were derived from peripheral blood mononuclear cells, sampled before stem cell transplant. The receptors shown here come from a woman aged 50 to 60 with chronic myeloid leukemia. Some clones in this sample may be carry-over from other donors' samples.

The chain uses TRBV30 and TRBJ1-3; D gene unclear. Germline CDR1 GTSNPN, CDR2 SVGIG (reference sequence). V gave up 0 bases and J gave up 8 bases, with 11 bases separating them. The CDR3 loop spans 13 amino acids. The DNA for the CDR3 is TGTGCCTGGAGTGTAAGACTGCGGGACACCATATATTTT. This gives the protein CAWSVRLRDTIYF.

The genes are TRBV7-2 and TRBJ1-2; 8 bases line up with TRBD1. CDR1 and CDR2 from the germline V gene are SGHTA and FQGNSA. The length of the CDR3 is 15 residues. V trimming: 3 bases; J trimming: 4 bases; junction bases outside the gene matches: 7. CDR3 sequence: CASSLGQGAPYGYTF. The DNA for the CDR3 is TGTGCCAGCAGCTTGGGGCAGGGGGCCCCCTATGGCTACACCTTC.

This clone was picked up one time. The chain uses TRBV30 and TRBJ1-2; possible D gene TRBD1, 5 bases. Germline-derived CDR1 and CDR2 are GTSNPN and SVGIG (reference sequence). V shed 0 bases and J shed 4 bases, with 9 bases lying between them. CDR3 length: 13 residues. Here the CDR3 DNA reads TGTGCCTGGAGTGTCGGGGACCGCTATGGCTACACCTTC. Translation gives CAWSVGDRYGYTF.